Described below is a single T cell receptor beta chain sequence and its context. Time point here: pre-treatment sample, taken before nivolumab and TIL therapy. Most excised metastases sampled were pleural nodules or supraclavicular lymph nodes. The immunoSEQ assay was v3. Assay: immunoSEQ multiplex PCR; the TCRdb copy retains only in-frame clones and omits some. The sample contains about 26,000 clones, roughly 69% of which appear only once. The CDR3 spans 15 residues. CDR1 and CDR2 (germline): SGHVS, FNYEAQ. J lost 3 bases, V lost 5 bases, and 9 bases had no gene match. This sample was taken from a study of TIL therapy for anti-PD-1-resistant metastatic lung cancer.

The receptor comes from a woman aged 30 to 85 with non-small cell lung cancer. Source: tumor tissue, taken at baseline. The rearrangement uses TRBV7-6 and TRBJ1-1; 7 bases map to TRBD1. The CDR3: CASSLTPGTDTEAFF. The DNA for the CDR3 is TGTGCCAGCAGCCTCACCCCCGGGACAGACACTGAAGCTTTCTTT.